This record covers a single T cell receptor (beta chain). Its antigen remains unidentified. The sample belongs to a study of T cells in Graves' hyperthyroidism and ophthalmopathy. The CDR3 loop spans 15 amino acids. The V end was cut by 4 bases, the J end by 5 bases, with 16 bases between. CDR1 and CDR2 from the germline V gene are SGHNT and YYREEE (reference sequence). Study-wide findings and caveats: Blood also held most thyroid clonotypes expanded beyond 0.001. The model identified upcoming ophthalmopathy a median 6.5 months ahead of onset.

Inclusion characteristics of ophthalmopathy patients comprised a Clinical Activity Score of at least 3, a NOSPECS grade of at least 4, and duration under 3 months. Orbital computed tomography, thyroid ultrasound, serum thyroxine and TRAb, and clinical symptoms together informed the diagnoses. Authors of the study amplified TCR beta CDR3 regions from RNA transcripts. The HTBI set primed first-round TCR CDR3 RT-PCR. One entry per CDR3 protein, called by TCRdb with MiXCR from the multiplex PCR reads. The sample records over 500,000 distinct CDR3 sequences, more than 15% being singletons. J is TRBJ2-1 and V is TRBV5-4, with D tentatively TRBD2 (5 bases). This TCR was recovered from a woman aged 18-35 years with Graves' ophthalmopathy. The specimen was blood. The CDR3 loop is CASSLLGSGNNEQFF. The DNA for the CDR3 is TGTGCCAGCAGCCTTCTGGGGAGTGGGAACAATGAGCAGTTCTTC. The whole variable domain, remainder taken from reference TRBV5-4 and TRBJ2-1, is ETGVTQSPTHLIKTRGQQVTLRCSSQSGHNTVSWYQQALGQGPQFIFQYYREEENGRGNFPPRFSGLQFPNYSSELNVNALELDDSALYLCASSLLGSGNNEQFFGPGTRLTVL.